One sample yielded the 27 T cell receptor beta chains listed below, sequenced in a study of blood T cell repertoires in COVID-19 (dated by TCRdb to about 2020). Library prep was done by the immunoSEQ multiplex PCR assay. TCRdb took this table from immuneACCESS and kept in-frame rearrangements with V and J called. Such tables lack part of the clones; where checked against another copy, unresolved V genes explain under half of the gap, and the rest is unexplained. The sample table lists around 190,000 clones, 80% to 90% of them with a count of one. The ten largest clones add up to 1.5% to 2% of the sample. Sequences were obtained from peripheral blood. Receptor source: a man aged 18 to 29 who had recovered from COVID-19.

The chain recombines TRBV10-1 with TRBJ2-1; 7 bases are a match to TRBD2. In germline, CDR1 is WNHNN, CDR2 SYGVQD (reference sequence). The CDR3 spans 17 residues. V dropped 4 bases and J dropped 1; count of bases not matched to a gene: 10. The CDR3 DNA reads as TGCGCCAGCAGTGTTGACACCCCGGGAGGATCCTACAATGAGCAGTTCTTC. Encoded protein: CASSVDTPGGSYNEQFF.

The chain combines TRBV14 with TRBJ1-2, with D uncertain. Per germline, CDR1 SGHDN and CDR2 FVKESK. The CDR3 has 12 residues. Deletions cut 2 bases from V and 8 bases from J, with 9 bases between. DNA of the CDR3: TGTGCCAGCAGCCAAAGTAATAGCGGCTACACCTTC. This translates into CASSQSNSGYTF.

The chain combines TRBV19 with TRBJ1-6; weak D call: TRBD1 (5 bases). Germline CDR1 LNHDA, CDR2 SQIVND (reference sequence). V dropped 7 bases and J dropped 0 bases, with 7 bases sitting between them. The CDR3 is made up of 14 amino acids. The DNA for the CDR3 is TGTGCCAGTACGGGGGGCTCCTATAATTCACCCCTCCACTTT. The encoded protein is CASTGGSYNSPLHF.

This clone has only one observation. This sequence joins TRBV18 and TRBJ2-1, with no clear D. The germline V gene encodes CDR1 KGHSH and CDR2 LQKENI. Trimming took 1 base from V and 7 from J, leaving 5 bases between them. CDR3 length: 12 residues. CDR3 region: CASSPRQNEQFF. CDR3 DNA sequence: TGTGCCAGCTCACCACGCCAGAATGAGCAGTTCTTC. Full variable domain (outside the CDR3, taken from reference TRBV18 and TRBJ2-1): NAGVMQNPRHLVRRRGQEARLRCSPMKGHSHVYWYRQLPEEGLKFMVYLQKENIIDESGMPKERFSAEFPKEGPSILRIQQVVRGDSAAYFCASSPRQNEQFFGPGTRLTVL.

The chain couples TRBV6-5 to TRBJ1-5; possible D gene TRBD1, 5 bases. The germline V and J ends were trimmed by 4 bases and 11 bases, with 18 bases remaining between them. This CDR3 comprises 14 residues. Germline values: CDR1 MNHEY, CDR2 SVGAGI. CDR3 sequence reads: CASSWGWGDSTQHF. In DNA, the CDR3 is TGTGCCAGCAGTTGGGGGTGGGGGGATTCGACCCAGCATTTT.

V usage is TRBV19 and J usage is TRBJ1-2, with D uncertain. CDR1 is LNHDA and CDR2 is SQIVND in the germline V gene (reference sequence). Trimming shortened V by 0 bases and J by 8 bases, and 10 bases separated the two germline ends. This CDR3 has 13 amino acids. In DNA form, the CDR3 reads TGTGCCAGTAGTATAGAGCCAGGCGAGGGCTACACCTTC. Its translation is CASSIEPGEGYTF.

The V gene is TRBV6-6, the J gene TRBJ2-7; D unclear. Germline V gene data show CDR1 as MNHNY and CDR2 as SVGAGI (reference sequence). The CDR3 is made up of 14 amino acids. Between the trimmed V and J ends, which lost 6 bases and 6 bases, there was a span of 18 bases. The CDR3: CASSSSRLTGEQYF. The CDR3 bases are TGTGCCAGCAGCTCTTCGCGGCTCACGGGCGAGCAGTACTTC.

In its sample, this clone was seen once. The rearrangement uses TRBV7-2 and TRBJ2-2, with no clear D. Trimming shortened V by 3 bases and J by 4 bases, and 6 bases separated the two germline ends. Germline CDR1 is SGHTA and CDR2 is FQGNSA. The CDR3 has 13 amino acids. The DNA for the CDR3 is TGTGCCAGCAGCTTTGCGGCCACCGGGGAGCTGTTTTTT. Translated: CASSFAATGELFF.

The CDR3 nucleotides read TGCGCCAGCAGCCAAGATCTAGGACTAGCGGCCAATGAGCAGTTCTTC. Translated: CASSQDLGLAANEQFF. This chain connects TRBV4-3 to TRBJ2-1; 10 nucleotides align to TRBD2. Germline CDR1 reads LGHNA; CDR2 reads YSLEER. J gave up 6 bases and V 0 bases, and 5 bases lay outside the gene matches. This CDR3 contains 16 residues.

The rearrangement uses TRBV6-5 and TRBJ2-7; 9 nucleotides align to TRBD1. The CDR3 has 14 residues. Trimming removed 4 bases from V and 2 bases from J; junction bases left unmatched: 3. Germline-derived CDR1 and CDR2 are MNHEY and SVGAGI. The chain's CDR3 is CASSWGTGPYEQYF. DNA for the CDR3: TGTGCCAGCAGTTGGGGGACAGGGCCCTACGAGCAGTACTTC.

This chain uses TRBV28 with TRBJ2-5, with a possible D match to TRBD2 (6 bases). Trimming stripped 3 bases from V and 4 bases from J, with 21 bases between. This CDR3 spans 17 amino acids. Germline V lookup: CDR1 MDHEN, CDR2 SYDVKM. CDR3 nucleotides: TGTGCCAGCAGTTTTGAACCCGGGACTGACTTTGGAGAGACCCAGTACTTC. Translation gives CASSFEPGTDFGETQYF.

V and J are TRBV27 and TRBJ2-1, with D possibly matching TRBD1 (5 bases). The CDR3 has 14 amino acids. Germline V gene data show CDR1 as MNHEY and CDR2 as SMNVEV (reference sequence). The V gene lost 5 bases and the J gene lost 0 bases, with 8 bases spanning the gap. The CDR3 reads CASSADSSYNEQFF. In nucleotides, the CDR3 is TGTGCCAGCAGTGCTGACAGCTCCTACAATGAGCAGTTCTTC.

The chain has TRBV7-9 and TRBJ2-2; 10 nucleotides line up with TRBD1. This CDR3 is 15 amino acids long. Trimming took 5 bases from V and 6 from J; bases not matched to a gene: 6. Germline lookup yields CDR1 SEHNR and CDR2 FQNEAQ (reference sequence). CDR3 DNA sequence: TGTGCCAGCAGCCCGGGACAGGGGATACCCGGGGAGCTGTTTTTT. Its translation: CASSPGQGIPGELFF.

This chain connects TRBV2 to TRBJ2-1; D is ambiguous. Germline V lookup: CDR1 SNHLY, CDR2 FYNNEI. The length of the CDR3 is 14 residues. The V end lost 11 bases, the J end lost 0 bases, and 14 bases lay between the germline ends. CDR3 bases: TGTGCCCGGAGAGATACCCTCTCCTACAATGAGCAGTTCTTC. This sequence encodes CARRDTLSYNEQFF.

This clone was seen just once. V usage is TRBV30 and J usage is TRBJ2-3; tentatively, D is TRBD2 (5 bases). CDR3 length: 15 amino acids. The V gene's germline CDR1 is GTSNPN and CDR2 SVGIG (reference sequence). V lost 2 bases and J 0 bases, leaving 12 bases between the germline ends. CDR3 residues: CAWSTKRTSTDTQYF. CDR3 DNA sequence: TGTGCCTGGAGTACAAAGCGGACTAGCACAGATACGCAGTATTTT.

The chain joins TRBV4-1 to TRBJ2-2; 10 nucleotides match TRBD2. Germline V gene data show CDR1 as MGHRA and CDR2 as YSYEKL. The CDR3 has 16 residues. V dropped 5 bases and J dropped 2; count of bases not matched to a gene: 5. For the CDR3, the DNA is TGCGCCAGCAGCGGTCGGACTAGCGGAAACACCGGGGAGCTGTTTTTT. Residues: CASSGRTSGNTGELFF.

The CDR3 here is CAWAPGTDTQYF. Here the CDR3 DNA reads TGTGCCTGGGCCCCCGGGACAGATACGCAGTATTTT. V usage is TRBV30 and J usage is TRBJ2-3; D is ambiguous. The germline V gene has CDR1 GTSNPN and CDR2 SVGIG (reference sequence). V was clipped by 5 bases and J by 3 bases, with 9 bases between them. The CDR3 has 12 amino acids.

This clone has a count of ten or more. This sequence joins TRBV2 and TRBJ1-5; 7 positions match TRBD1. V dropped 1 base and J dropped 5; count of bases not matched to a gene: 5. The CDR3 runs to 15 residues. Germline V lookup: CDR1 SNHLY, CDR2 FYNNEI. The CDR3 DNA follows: TGTGCCAGCAGTGAAGTACAGGGGATGTATCAGCCCCAGCATTTT. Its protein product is CASSEVQGMYQPQHF.

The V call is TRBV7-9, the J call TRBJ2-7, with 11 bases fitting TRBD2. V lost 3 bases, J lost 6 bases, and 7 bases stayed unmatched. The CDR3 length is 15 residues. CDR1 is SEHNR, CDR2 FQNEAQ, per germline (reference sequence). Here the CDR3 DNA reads TGTGCCAGCAGCTTCGCGTCTAGCGGGAGGATCGAGCAGTACTTC. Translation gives CASSFASSGRIEQYF.

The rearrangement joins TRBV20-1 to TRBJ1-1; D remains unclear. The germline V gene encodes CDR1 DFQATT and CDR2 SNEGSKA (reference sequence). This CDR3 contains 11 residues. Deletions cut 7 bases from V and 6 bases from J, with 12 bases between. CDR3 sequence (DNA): TGCAGTGTACTAGGGATCGCTGAAGCTTTCTTT. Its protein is CSVLGIAEAFF.

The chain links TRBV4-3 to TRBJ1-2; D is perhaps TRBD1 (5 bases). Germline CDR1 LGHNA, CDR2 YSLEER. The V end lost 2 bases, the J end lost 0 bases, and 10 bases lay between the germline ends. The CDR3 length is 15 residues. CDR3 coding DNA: TGCGCCAGCAGCCAACAGGGTGGAGCTAACTATGGCTACACCTTC. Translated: CASSQQGGANYGYTF.

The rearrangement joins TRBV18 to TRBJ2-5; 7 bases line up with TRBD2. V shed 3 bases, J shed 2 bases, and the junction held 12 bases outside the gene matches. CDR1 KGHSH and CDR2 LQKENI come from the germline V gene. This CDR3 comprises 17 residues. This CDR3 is CASSPFLASGSQETQYF. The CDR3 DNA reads TGTGCCAGCTCACCCTTCCTAGCTAGCGGCTCGCAAGAGACCCAGTACTTC.

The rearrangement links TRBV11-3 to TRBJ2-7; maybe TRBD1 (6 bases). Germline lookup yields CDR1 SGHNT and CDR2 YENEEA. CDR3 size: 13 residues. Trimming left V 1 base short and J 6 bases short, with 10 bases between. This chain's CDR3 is CASSLGDITEQYF. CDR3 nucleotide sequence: TGTGCCAGCAGCTTAGGGGACATAACCGAGCAGTACTTC.

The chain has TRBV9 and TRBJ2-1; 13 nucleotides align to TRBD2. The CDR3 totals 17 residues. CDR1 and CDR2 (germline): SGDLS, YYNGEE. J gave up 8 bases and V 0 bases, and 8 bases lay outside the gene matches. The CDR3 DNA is TGTGCCAGCAGCGTAGGGGTTGGACTAGCGGGAGACCATGAGCAGTTCTTC. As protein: CASSVGVGLAGDHEQFF.

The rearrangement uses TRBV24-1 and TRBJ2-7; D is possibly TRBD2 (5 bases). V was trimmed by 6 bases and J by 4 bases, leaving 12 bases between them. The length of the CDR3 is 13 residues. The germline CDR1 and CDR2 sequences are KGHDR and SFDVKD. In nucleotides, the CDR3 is TGTGCCACCAGTAACGGAGCGGTATACGAGCAGTACTTC. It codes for CATSNGAVYEQYF.

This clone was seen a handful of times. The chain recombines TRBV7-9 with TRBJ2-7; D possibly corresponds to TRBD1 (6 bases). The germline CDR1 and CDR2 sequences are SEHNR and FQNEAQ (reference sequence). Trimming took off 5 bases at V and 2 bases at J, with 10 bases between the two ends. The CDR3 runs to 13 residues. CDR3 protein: CASSPRTAYEQYF. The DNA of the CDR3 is TGTGCCAGCAGCCCCAGGACAGCCTACGAGCAGTACTTC.

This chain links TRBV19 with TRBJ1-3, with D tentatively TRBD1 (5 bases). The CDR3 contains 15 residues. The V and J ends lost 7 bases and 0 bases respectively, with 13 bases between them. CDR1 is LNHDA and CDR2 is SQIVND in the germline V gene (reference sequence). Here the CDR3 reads CASTPWGSSGNTIYF. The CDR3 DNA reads TGTGCCAGTACCCCTTGGGGCAGCTCTGGAAACACCATATATTTT.